The 27 T cell receptor beta chains presented below share a single source sample, sequenced in a study of cytomegalovirus exposure and HLA in healthy donors. In the PCR, 60 Vbeta and 13 Jbeta primers were used. Generated by immunoSEQ multiplex PCR, the TCRdb table keeps only in-frame clones and is missing some. The table records fewer than 70,000 clones, roughly 71% of them present only once. The sample consisted of PBMCs. The source of these receptors is a woman in her sixties in good health and CMV-seropositive.

The gene calls are TRBV9 and TRBJ1-2; TRBD1 agrees at 7 bases. The CDR3 contains 12 residues. The germline V gene has CDR1 SGDLS and CDR2 YYNGEE. The junction had 2 bases not matched to a gene; V was cut back by 3 bases and J by 6 bases. CDR3: CASSGQGHGYTF. CDR3 DNA: TGTGCCAGCAGCGGACAGGGACATGGCTACACCTTC.

This clone occurred a few times. This chain links TRBV10-2 with TRBJ2-3; D not certain. Germline CDR1 WSHSY, CDR2 SAAADI. Trimming removed 6 bases from V and 0 bases from J, with 7 bases in between. The CDR3 spans 13 residues. CDR3 in amino acids: CASRETSTDTQYF. The CDR3 DNA reads TGCGCCAGCAGAGAAACTAGCACAGATACGCAGTATTTT.

In this sample, this clone turned up a few times. A far larger clone differs by one base, so this is likely a read error. V and J are TRBV30 and TRBJ2-1, with D uncertain. The V end was cut by 1 base, the J end by 5 bases, with 6 bases between. This CDR3 spans 12 amino acids. Germline V gene sequence: CDR1 GTSNPN, CDR2 SVGIG (reference sequence). The chain's CDR3 is CAWSAEHNEQFF. In DNA form, the CDR3 reads TGTGCCTGGAGTGCGGAGCACAATGAGCAGTTCTTC.

This chain joins TRBV2 and TRBJ2-2; D is perhaps TRBD2 (7 bases). The CDR3 contains 15 residues. CDR1 and CDR2 (germline): SNHLY, FYNNEI. Trimming cost V 3 bases and J 6 bases, with 14 bases left between them. The CDR3 DNA sequence: TGTGCCAGCAGTGACGCAACAGGGAGGGCCGGGGAGCTGTTTTTT. This encodes CASSDATGRAGELFF.

The chain is built from TRBV2 and TRBJ1-1; D remains unclear. In germline, CDR1 is SNHLY, CDR2 FYNNEI. CDR3 length: 14 residues. V was clipped by 7 bases and J by 2 bases, with 14 bases between them. This CDR3 reads CASKATEVNTEAFF. DNA for the CDR3: TGTGCCAGCAAAGCGACGGAAGTTAACACTGAAGCTTTCTTT.

The chain combines TRBV4-2 with TRBJ2-7; a weak D match, TRBD2 (5 bases). Trimming removed 2 bases at V and 3 bases at J, with 17 bases between. The CDR3 is 16 amino acids. Germline V gene data show CDR1 as LGHNA and CDR2 as YNFKEQ. The CDR3 protein is CASSQTPWRVNYEQYF. The DNA for the CDR3 is TGTGCCAGCAGCCAAACCCCCTGGCGGGTAAACTACGAGCAGTACTTC.

This CDR3 is CASSLGTGYEQYF. The CDR3 bases are TGTGCCAGCAGTCTAGGGACAGGCTACGAGCAGTACTTC. V usage is TRBV27 and J usage is TRBJ2-7; TRBD1 aligns across 8 bases. The CDR3 spans 13 residues. Germline V gives CDR1 MNHEY, CDR2 SMNVEV (reference sequence). Trimming at V came to 5 bases and at J to 3 bases, leaving 3 bases not matched to a gene.

The chain uses TRBV28 and TRBJ2-3, with TRBD2 as a possible D gene (6 bases). The CDR3 contains 12 residues. Trimming removed 4 bases at V and 4 bases at J, with 6 bases between. Germline assignment: CDR1 MDHEN and CDR2 SYDVKM. The DNA for the CDR3 is TGTGCCAGCAGTTGGGGGGCAGATACGCAGTATTTT. Encoded protein: CASSWGADTQYF.

This clone turned up a few times. J is TRBJ2-7 and V is TRBV28; the D gene is possibly TRBD1 (6 bases). Per the germline V gene, CDR1 is MDHEN and CDR2 is SYDVKM. The V end was cut by 7 bases, the J end by 4 bases, with 20 bases between. The CDR3 spans 15 residues. The CDR3 DNA sequence: TGTGCCAGCAACACCCCGGGACACAACAATTACGAGCAGTACTTC. Amino acid sequence: CASNTPGHNNYEQYF.

This chain joins TRBV2 and TRBJ1-2; TRBD1 matches 8 bases. The CDR3 spans 14 residues. Trimming took 4 bases from V and 2 from J; bases not matched to a gene: 3. The germline V gene has CDR1 SNHLY and CDR2 FYNNEI. Here the CDR3 reads CASSVRGRNYGYTF. In DNA, the CDR3 is TGTGCCAGCAGTGTCAGGGGGCGAAACTATGGCTACACCTTC.

DNA of the CDR3: TGTGCCAGCAGCTTGGCCACGGGACTAGGGACCTACAATGAGCAGTTCTTC. Translation: CASSLATGLGTYNEQFF. The J gene is TRBJ2-1, the V gene TRBV5-5; 8 nucleotides agree with TRBD2. Trimming cost V 0 bases and J 2 bases; bases outside gene matches: 7. Germline loops: CDR1 SGHKS, CDR2 YYEKEE (reference sequence). CDR3 length equals 17 residues.

The genes are TRBV19 and TRBJ2-2; 8 bases are a match to TRBD2. Trimming cost V 5 bases and J 4 bases; bases outside gene matches: 6. The germline V gene encodes CDR1 LNHDA and CDR2 SQIVND (reference sequence). This CDR3 contains 15 residues. CDR3 region: CASSVSGIGTGELFF. DNA for the CDR3: TGTGCCAGTAGTGTTAGCGGGATCGGCACCGGGGAGCTGTTTTTT.

This clone was found a few times. The chain couples TRBV5-5 to TRBJ1-2, with a weak D call TRBD1 (6 bases). The germline V and J ends were trimmed by 4 bases and 8 bases, with 15 bases remaining between them. CDR1 is SGHKS, CDR2 YYEKEE, per germline (reference sequence). This CDR3 has 13 amino acids. The CDR3 nucleotides read TGTGCCAGCAGCCTACAGGGAAGGATAGGCTACACCTTC. This gives the protein CASSLQGRIGYTF.

The chain recombines TRBV6-1 with TRBJ2-7; 10 bases fit TRBD2. CDR1 MNHNS and CDR2 SASEGT come from the germline V gene. Losses at the gene ends were 4 bases for V and 6 bases for J; bases not matched to a gene: 9. The CDR3 is 15 residues long. CDR3 region: CASSVERGGSTEQYF. CDR3 coding DNA: TGTGCCAGCAGTGTGGAGCGGGGGGGTTCCACCGAGCAGTACTTC.

This clone was counted ten times or more. Other DNA sequences in the same sample also yield this CDR3. The chain is built from TRBV25-1 and TRBJ2-2; 7 bases align to TRBD1. Trimming removed 3 bases from V and 6 bases from J; junction bases left unmatched: 4. CDR1 and CDR2 (germline): MGHDK, SYGVNS. CDR3 size: 14 residues. CDR3 region: CASSDRGQPGELFF. CDR3 DNA sequence: TGTGCCAGCAGTGATCGGGGACAGCCCGGGGAGCTGTTTTTT.

This clone was found once. V and J are TRBV7-8 and TRBJ2-7; tentative D call: TRBD2 (6 bases). The CDR3 consists of 13 residues. Germline assignment: CDR1 SGHVS and CDR2 FQNEAQ. Trimming shortened V by 5 bases and J by 0 bases, and 8 bases separated the two germline ends. The CDR3 reads CASSGGASYEQYF. The CDR3 DNA reads TGTGCCAGCAGCGGAGGGGCCTCCTACGAGCAGTACTTC.

The sample holds one count of this clone. The chain recombines TRBV30 with TRBJ1-2; D is unclear. Germline CDR1 reads GTSNPN; CDR2 reads SVGIG (reference sequence). The CDR3 extends over 12 amino acids. V was pared by 1 base and J by 8 bases, with 11 bases between. The CDR3 sequence is CAWSASSAGYTF. The CDR3 nucleotides read TGTGCCTGGAGTGCGTCTTCCGCGGGCTACACCTTC.

The chain combines TRBV5-4 with TRBJ1-4; TRBD1 matches 7 bases. V was pared by 4 bases and J by 5 bases, with 5 bases of the junction left unmatched. Per the germline V gene, CDR1 is SGHNT and CDR2 is YYREEE (reference sequence). The CDR3 totals 14 residues. CDR3 in DNA: TGTGCCAGCAGCCCCCAGGGACAGAATGAAAAACTGTTTTTT. This codes for CASSPQGQNEKLFF.

This clone was recorded a few times. This chain links TRBV6-6 with TRBJ1-1; 7 bases match TRBD1. This CDR3 spans 13 amino acids. Looked up from germline, CDR1 is MNHNY and CDR2 is SVGAGI (reference sequence). The CDR3 DNA is TGTGGAACCGCTTGGACAGGAGGCACTGAAGCTTTCTTT. This encodes CGTAWTGGTEAFF.

J is TRBJ2-3 and V is TRBV19, with 7 bases aligning to TRBD2. The trim removed 4 bases at V and 4 bases at J, leaving 5 bases unmatched. This CDR3 has 14 residues. CDR1 and CDR2 from the germline V gene are LNHDA and SQIVND (reference sequence). The DNA of the CDR3 is TGTGCCAGTAGTAGACGGGGGGAAGCAGATACGCAGTATTTT. Its protein is CASSRRGEADTQYF.

The V and J genes are TRBV10-3 and TRBJ1-1, with D tentatively TRBD1 (5 bases). Trimming left V 6 bases short and J 4 bases short, with 12 bases between. CDR1 and CDR2 (germline): ENHRY, SYGVKD. The CDR3 runs 13 residues. CDR3 sequence: CAISEGDVTEAFF. The CDR3 DNA reads TGTGCCATCAGCGAAGGGGATGTCACTGAAGCTTTCTTT.

The chain has TRBV6-1 and TRBJ1-6; unclear D gene. The CDR3 extends over 15 amino acids. Trimming took 8 bases from V and 0 from J, leaving 11 bases between them. CDR1 and CDR2 from the germline V gene are MNHNS and SASEGT. CDR3: CASAEQSSYNSPLHF. The CDR3 DNA reads TGTGCCAGCGCCGAACAGAGCTCCTATAATTCACCCCTCCACTTT.

This clone was detected only once. This same CDR3 is encoded by further DNA sequences in the sample. The chain recombines TRBV5-6 with TRBJ2-4; 12 bases agree with TRBD2. Germline lookup yields CDR1 SGHDT and CDR2 YYEEEE. V lost 2 bases and J lost 3; bases outside the gene matches: 9. CDR3 length: 18 amino acids. The CDR3 bases are TGTGCCAGCAGCTTAAGACGGACTAGCGGGGAGAACAAAAACATTCAGTACTTC. As protein: CASSLRRTSGENKNIQYF.

The chain recombines TRBV20-1 with TRBJ2-1; no clear D. The CDR3 has 11 residues. V lost 0 bases, J lost 14 bases, and 11 bases lay in between. The V gene's germline CDR1 is DFQATT and CDR2 SNEGSKA (reference sequence). The CDR3 is CSARDSPREFF. CDR3 DNA sequence: TGCAGTGCTAGAGATTCGCCTCGGGAGTTCTTC.

The rearrangement joins TRBV15 to TRBJ2-7; TRBD1 matches at 11 bases. This CDR3 comprises 14 residues. V shed 11 bases, J shed 1 base, and the junction held 7 bases outside the gene matches. The germline V gene encodes CDR1 LNHNV and CDR2 YYDKDF (reference sequence). DNA for the CDR3: TGTGCCGTTTCCGGGACAGGGGGATCCTACGAGCAGTACTTC. Translating gives CAVSGTGGSYEQYF.

The chain links TRBV9 to TRBJ2-2, with D possibly being TRBD1 (5 bases). Trimming removed 3 bases from V and 0 bases from J, with 9 bases in between. The CDR3 runs 15 residues. The V gene's germline CDR1 is SGDLS and CDR2 YYNGEE. The CDR3 nucleotides read TGTGCCAGCAGCGAAACGACAGCGAACACCGGGGAGCTGTTTTTT. It is translated as CASSETTANTGELFF.

This rearrangement joins TRBV30 to TRBJ1-5, with a weak D call TRBD1 (6 bases). There are 14 residues in the CDR3. With 7 bases removed from V and 6 bases from J, the gap between germline ends came to 19 bases. CDR1 and CDR2 (germline): GTSNPN, SVGIG (reference sequence). The CDR3 sequence is CAFEGRGGRQPQHF. CDR3 coding DNA: TGTGCCTTCGAGGGACGGGGGGGGCGTCAGCCCCAGCATTTT.